The 30 T cell receptor beta chains below all came from one sample that was sequenced in a study of radiation and T cells in renal cell carcinoma. Method: immunoSEQ multiplex PCR; TCRdb's copy keeps in-frame clones and lacks some. The table includes roughly 150,000 clones, roughly nine tenths detected once. Time point: baseline pretreatment blood. Documented treatment: 15 Gy SBRT to primary tumor, nephrectomy 4 weeks later. Sequencing was performed on blood, taken from a patient whose treatment included radiotherapy and nephrectomy. The receptors here all came from a woman aged 70-85 years with renal cell carcinoma.

In this sample, this clone turned up a few times. The chain combines TRBV28 with TRBJ1-1; D not certain. Germline V gene lookup returns CDR1 MDHEN and CDR2 SYDVKM. The CDR3 consists of 12 residues. V was cut by 6 bases and J by 2 bases, with 7 bases left in between. DNA for the CDR3: TGTGCCAGCAGACAAAGAAACACTGAAGCTTTCTTT. Translation gives CASRQRNTEAFF.

This chain uses TRBV7-2 with TRBJ1-5; 9 nucleotides align to TRBD1. V shed 1 base and J 2 bases; nucleotides not matched to a gene: 12. The CDR3 has 19 residues. The germline gives CDR1 SGHTA, CDR2 FQGNSA. The CDR3 region has the DNA TGTGCCAGCAGCTTAGGCTGGGGGACAGGGAGTTTTGGCAATCAGCCCCAGCATTTT. It codes for CASSLGWGTGSFGNQPQHF.

CDR3 sequence: CASSTQGYTGELFF. The CDR3 DNA follows: TGTGCCAGCAGCACCCAGGGATACACCGGGGAGCTGTTTTTT. This sequence joins TRBV6-4 and TRBJ2-2; D may be TRBD1 (5 bases). Germline assignment: CDR1 MRHNA and CDR2 SNTAGT. The CDR3 is 14 amino acids. V was cut by 6 bases and J by 3 bases, with 11 bases left in between.

This clone occurred a few times. The chain links TRBV6-4 to TRBJ1-1; TRBD1 aligns across 8 bases. CDR3 length equals 14 residues. Per germline, CDR1 MRHNA and CDR2 SNTAGT. V shed 3 bases and J 1 base; nucleotides not matched to a gene: 1. CDR3 sequence (DNA): TGTGCCAGCAGTGAAACAGGGGGGAACACTGAAGCTTTCTTT. It codes for CASSETGGNTEAFF.

The DNA of the CDR3 is TGTGCCAGCAGCTACCCGGGACTGAGACCCTACGAGCAGTACTTC. Protein sequence: CASSYPGLRPYEQYF. The rearrangement uses TRBV5-6 and TRBJ2-7; weak D call: TRBD2 (6 bases). Trimming removed 3 bases from V and 2 bases from J, with 15 bases in between. Germline V lookup: CDR1 SGHDT, CDR2 YYEEEE. The CDR3 runs to 15 residues.

The chain couples TRBV28 to TRBJ1-1, with D uncertain. The CDR3 totals 12 residues. V was cut by 4 bases and J by 9 bases, with 12 bases left in between. Germline values: CDR1 MDHEN, CDR2 SYDVKM. CDR3 DNA sequence: TGTGCCAGCAGTTCCTGGACCCCTAAAGCTTTCTTT. Amino acids: CASSSWTPKAFF.

V gene TRBV9 combines with J gene TRBJ2-3; D is possibly TRBD2 (6 bases). The CDR3 is 17 amino acids. Germline lookup yields CDR1 SGDLS and CDR2 YYNGEE. V lost 0 bases, J lost 4 bases, and 18 bases lay in between. The CDR3, as DNA: TGTGCCAGCAGCGTAGGTGGGGCGGGACTTCAGGCAGATACGCAGTATTTT. Translating it yields CASSVGGAGLQADTQYF.

The rearrangement links TRBV11-3 to TRBJ2-1; D is undetermined. Germline CDR1 reads SGHNT; CDR2 reads YENEEA. The CDR3 covers 15 residues. The germline V and J ends were trimmed by 3 bases and 2 bases, with 11 bases remaining between them. As DNA, the CDR3 is TGTGCCAGCAGCTTTACCGGCGGCGCCTACAATGAGCAGTTCTTC. It specifies CASSFTGGAYNEQFF.

This clone was observed a handful of times. The chain links TRBV7-2 to TRBJ1-3; a possible D gene is TRBD1 (5 bases). CDR3 length: 15 amino acids. The germline V gene encodes CDR1 SGHTA and CDR2 FQGNSA. The ends were cut back, 1 base at V and 0 bases at J, with 7 bases in the middle. The CDR3 region has the DNA TGTGCCAGCAGCTTAGACAGGCGCTCTGGAAACACCATATATTTT. It specifies CASSLDRRSGNTIYF. The full variable domain, completed using reference TRBV7-2 and TRBJ1-3, is GAGVSQSPSNKVTEKGKDVELRCDPISGHTALYWYRQSLGQGLEFLIYFQGNSAPDKSGLPSDRFSAERTGGSVSTLTIQRTQQEDSAVYLCASSLDRRSGNTIYFGEGSWLTVV.

The chain is built from TRBV6-5 and TRBJ1-5; a possible D gene is TRBD1 (6 bases). The germline gives CDR1 MNHEY, CDR2 SVGAGI. This CDR3 is built from 15 residues. Trimming stripped 0 bases from V and 11 bases from J, with 17 bases between. The CDR3, as DNA: TGTGCCAGCAGTTACTCGAGAACGGGGGCAGGGGCCCAGCATTTT. Amino acids: CASSYSRTGAGAQHF.

This clone has a handful of counts. V and J are TRBV18 and TRBJ1-1; D is uncertain. The ends were cut back, 5 bases at V and 0 bases at J, with 16 bases in the middle. Per the germline V gene, CDR1 is KGHSH and CDR2 is LQKENI. This CDR3 comprises 16 residues. CDR3 in DNA: TGTGCCAGCTCATCTTTGGAGGCGCACCTGAACACTGAAGCTTTCTTT. Protein: CASSSLEAHLNTEAFF.

The chain's CDR3 is CASSSQGGGQPQHF. The DNA of the CDR3 is TGTGCCAGCAGCTCACAGGGGGGTGGGCAGCCCCAGCATTTT. The chain links TRBV7-2 to TRBJ1-5, with 8 positions matching TRBD1. The germline CDR1 and CDR2 sequences are SGHTA and FQGNSA. The CDR3 covers 14 residues. J was trimmed by 7 bases and V by 4 bases; bases with no gene match: 6.

V usage is TRBV6-5 and J usage is TRBJ1-1, with TRBD1 identical over 7 bases. The germline V gene has CDR1 MNHEY and CDR2 SVGAGI. The CDR3 extends over 14 amino acids. The V segment lost 7 bases and the J segment 1 base; nucleotides outside the gene matches: 6. The chain's CDR3 is CASNPTGPNTEAFF. CDR3 sequence (DNA): TGTGCCAGCAACCCGACAGGGCCGAACACTGAAGCTTTCTTT.

The V call is TRBV28, the J call TRBJ2-1; TRBD2 aligns across 10 bases. This CDR3 has 16 amino acids. Germline loops: CDR1 MDHEN, CDR2 SYDVKM. V lost 6 bases, J lost 3 bases, and 8 bases stayed unmatched. The CDR3 bases are TGTGCCAGCAGATCTTCTAGCGGGGGCCGCTACAATGAGCAGTTCTTC. It encodes CASRSSSGGRYNEQFF.

The chain links TRBV4-2 to TRBJ2-1; D is unclear. CDR3 size: 14 residues. The germline gives CDR1 LGHNA, CDR2 YNFKEQ. V was cut by 0 bases and J by 4 bases, with 7 bases left in between. Here the CDR3 reads CASSQDLEYNEQFF. The CDR3, as DNA: TGTGCCAGCAGCCAAGATCTCGAATACAATGAGCAGTTCTTC.

The CDR3 bases are TGTGCCAGCAGCAAGCGGAGGAACACCGGGGAGCTGTTTTTT. Amino acids: CASSKRRNTGELFF. This sequence joins TRBV7-3 and TRBJ2-2, with D perhaps TRBD2 (5 bases). This CDR3 spans 14 amino acids. Trimming removed 5 bases at V and 1 base at J, with 8 bases between. In germline, CDR1 is SGHTA, CDR2 FQGTGA.

For the CDR3, the DNA is TGTGCCAGCACCGGAGCGGGCTTCAGGAATGAAAAACTGTTTTTT. It encodes CASTGAGFRNEKLFF. The chain is built from TRBV28 and TRBJ1-4, with D hard to call. The CDR3 has 15 residues. V was pared by 7 bases and J by 5 bases, with 17 bases between. Looked up from germline, CDR1 is MDHEN and CDR2 is SYDVKM. The whole variable domain, filled in from reference TRBV28 and TRBJ1-4, reads DVKVTQSSRYLVKRTGEKVFLECVQDMDHENMFWYRQDPGLGLRLIYFSYDVKMKEKGDIPEGYSVSREKKERFSLILESASTNQTSMYLCASTGAGFRNEKLFFGSGTQLSVL.

Concerning this clone itself: This sample also contains other DNA sequences that code for the same CDR3. This chain connects TRBV9 to TRBJ1-5; D gene unclear. V was clipped by 0 bases and J by 1 base, with 5 bases between them. CDR1 and CDR2 (germline): SGDLS, YYNGEE. This CDR3 has 14 amino acids. The CDR3 DNA is TGTGCCAGCAGCGTAGCCGGGAGCAATCAGCCCCAGCATTTT. It specifies CASSVAGSNQPQHF.

V gene TRBV2 combines with J gene TRBJ1-5; the match to TRBD1 covers 8 bases. Germline V gives CDR1 SNHLY, CDR2 FYNNEI. This CDR3 is built from 15 residues. V lost 4 bases to trimming and J lost 2 bases; unmatched junction nucleotides: 4. CDR3 amino acids: CASSAGGQGNQPQHF. Here the CDR3 DNA reads TGTGCCAGCAGTGCAGGGGGCCAAGGCAATCAGCCCCAGCATTTT.

As for this clone: A much larger clone lies a single base off, so this may be a read error. V and J are TRBV7-2 and TRBJ1-2; the D gene is possibly TRBD1 (6 bases). The V end was cut by 4 bases, the J end by 10 bases, with 22 bases between. The CDR3 runs to 15 residues. Germline CDR1 and CDR2: SGHTA and FQGNSA. As DNA, the CDR3 is TGTGCCAGCAGCTCAGACACAGGGTATAGGAATGACTACACCTTC. Translating gives CASSSDTGYRNDYTF. Variable domain in full (rest from reference TRBV7-2 and TRBJ1-2): GAGVSQSPSNKVTEKGKDVELRCDPISGHTALYWYRQSLGQGLEFLIYFQGNSAPDKSGLPSDRFSAERTGGSVSTLTIQRTQQEDSAVYLCASSSDTGYRNDYTFGSGTRLTVV.

The rearrangement links TRBV25-1 to TRBJ1-2, with D tentatively TRBD1 (5 bases). The length of the CDR3 is 12 residues. V lost 6 bases to trimming and J lost 5 bases, with 10 bases between them. Germline CDR1 MGHDK, CDR2 SYGVNS. CDR3 in amino acids: CASSASGYGYTF. The CDR3 coding sequence is TGTGCCAGCAGCGCTTCAGGGTATGGCTACACCTTC.

A single count supports this clone. The CDR3 region is CASSLPLTYEQYF. The CDR3, as DNA: TGTGCCAGCAGCTTGCCGTTGACCTACGAGCAGTACTTC. The rearrangement links TRBV5-4 to TRBJ2-7; D gene uncertain. V dropped 1 base and J dropped 2 bases, with 7 bases sitting between them. CDR1 and CDR2 from the germline V gene are SGHNT and YYREEE (reference sequence). CDR3 length equals 13 residues. Complete variable domain (other parts from reference TRBV5-4 and TRBJ2-7): ETGVTQSPTHLIKTRGQQVTLRCSSQSGHNTVSWYQQALGQGPQFIFQYYREEENGRGNFPPRFSGLQFPNYSSELNVNALELDDSALYLCASSLPLTYEQYFGPGTRLTVT.

J is TRBJ1-1 and V is TRBV28; weak D call: TRBD1 (5 bases). The germline CDR1 and CDR2 sequences are MDHEN and SYDVKM. V lost 1 base and J 3 bases, leaving 9 bases between the germline ends. The CDR3 runs 14 residues. CDR3 coding DNA: TGTGCCAGCAGTTTATTGGCAGGGTACACTGAAGCTTTCTTT. Translating gives CASSLLAGYTEAFF. Drawing the rest from reference TRBV28 and TRBJ1-1, the complete variable domain is DVKVTQSSRYLVKRTGEKVFLECVQDMDHENMFWYRQDPGLGLRLIYFSYDVKMKEKGDIPEGYSVSREKKERFSLILESASTNQTSMYLCASSLLAGYTEAFFGQGTRLTVV.

This chain links TRBV11-3 with TRBJ2-7; 8 nucleotides line up with TRBD1. The V gene's germline CDR1 is SGHNT and CDR2 YENEEA. Trimming took 5 bases from V and 2 from J; bases not matched to a gene: 5. The CDR3 spans 14 residues. CDR3 region: CASSLGQATYEQYF. CDR3 DNA sequence: TGTGCCAGCAGCCTGGGACAGGCTACCTACGAGCAGTACTTC. The full variable domain, completed using reference TRBV11-3 and TRBJ2-7, is EAGVVQSPRYKIIEKKQPVAFWCNPISGHNTLYWYLQNLGQGPELLIRYENEEAVDDSQLPKDRFSAERLKGVDSTLKIQPAELGDSAVYLCASSLGQATYEQYFGPGTRLTVT.

The chain has TRBV11-1 and TRBJ1-1; D call uncertain. V lost 0 bases, J lost 2 bases, and 4 bases lay in between. CDR1 and CDR2 from the germline V gene are SGHAT and FQDESV (reference sequence). CDR3 length: 13 residues. For the CDR3, the DNA is TGTGCCAGCAGCTTAGCGCGTAACACTGAAGCTTTCTTT. Its protein is CASSLARNTEAFF.

The CDR3 is CASRIIAGGYNEQFF. CDR3 nucleotide sequence: TGTGCCAGCAGGATTATAGCGGGGGGCTACAATGAGCAGTTCTTC. V and J are TRBV7-2 and TRBJ2-1; TRBD2 aligns across 10 bases. Germline CDR1 is SGHTA and CDR2 is FQGNSA. The trim removed 6 bases at V and 3 bases at J, leaving 5 bases unmatched. This CDR3 is built from 15 residues.

The rearrangement links TRBV7-2 to TRBJ2-7; 9 nucleotides align to TRBD2. Losses at the gene ends were 0 bases for V and 4 bases for J; bases not matched to a gene: 7. CDR1 and CDR2 (germline): SGHTA, FQGNSA. This CDR3 has 16 amino acids. CDR3 residues: CASSLAVAGALYEQYF. CDR3 DNA sequence: TGTGCCAGCAGCTTAGCGGTAGCGGGGGCCCTATACGAGCAGTACTTC.

The chain couples TRBV7-9 to TRBJ1-6; a possible D gene is TRBD1 (5 bases). The CDR3 covers 15 residues. Trimming took off 5 bases at V and 3 bases at J, with 11 bases between the two ends. Germline CDR1 SEHNR, CDR2 FQNEAQ (reference sequence). In DNA form, the CDR3 reads TGTGCCAGCAGCCAGGGACCGGGCTATAATTCACCCCTCCACTTT. Translated, it gives CASSQGPGYNSPLHF.

This clone has just a few counts. The chain joins TRBV30 to TRBJ1-1, with D tentatively TRBD1 (5 bases). Trimming stripped 4 bases from V and 1 base from J, with 10 bases between. The CDR3 has 13 residues. Germline CDR1 reads GTSNPN; CDR2 reads SVGIG (reference sequence). This chain's CDR3 is CAWKGRGNTEAFF. The CDR3 DNA sequence: TGTGCCTGGAAGGGAAGGGGGAACACTGAAGCTTTCTTT.

This chain connects TRBV19 to TRBJ2-7; the D gene is possibly TRBD2 (6 bases). Germline CDR1 is LNHDA and CDR2 is SQIVND (reference sequence). This CDR3 region has 15 residues. Trimming cost V 3 bases and J 6 bases, with 18 bases left between them. The CDR3 bases are TGTGCCAGTAGTATGGAGACCGGGGCCGGGAGCGAGCAGTACTTC. It translates to CASSMETGAGSEQYF.